A single sample gave rise to the 29 T cell receptor beta chains below, sequenced in a study of PD-1 blockade in classical Hodgkin lymphoma. Sequenced by immunoSEQ multiplex PCR; TCRdb stores in-frame clones only, minus some. This table holds almost 30,000 clones, roughly 80% found once. Stated time point: cycle 4 day 1 (C4D1), after six to seven weeks of nivolumab. Relapses following autologous stem cell transplantation were seen in all patients, with brentuximab vedotin exposure varying. Out of thawed PBMCs, magnetic negative selection purified CD4+ T cells. Here the sequenced sample was CD4+ T cells from blood, taken before the fourth cycle of nivolumab. All receptors come from a human donor with classical Hodgkin lymphoma.

The chain recombines TRBV7-7 with TRBJ2-5; D gene uncertain. CDR1 and CDR2 (germline): SSHAT, FNYEAQ (reference sequence). This CDR3 contains 14 residues. Trimming cost V 5 bases and J 6 bases, with 16 bases left between them. The CDR3 spells CASSPTRSVKTQYF. The CDR3 nucleotides are TGTGCCAGCAGCCCGACGCGGTCGGTAAAGACCCAGTACTTC.

The rearrangement joins TRBV7-7 to TRBJ2-1; TRBD1 matches at 7 bases. Germline lookup yields CDR1 SSHAT and CDR2 FNYEAQ (reference sequence). Unmatched junction bases numbered 5, after V lost 5 bases and J lost 7 bases. The CDR3 spans 13 residues. The DNA for the CDR3 is TGTGCCAGCAGCCGAGACAGGGAAAATGAGCAGTTCTTC. It codes for CASSRDRENEQFF.

The J gene is TRBJ1-5, the V gene TRBV10-3; 7 bases are a match to TRBD1. This CDR3 is 16 amino acids long. Germline CDR1 reads ENHRY; CDR2 reads SYGVKD. The V and J ends lost 0 bases and 2 bases, in that order; junction bases with no gene match: 4. CDR3 loop: CAISESDRVGNQPQHF. As DNA, the CDR3 is TGTGCCATCAGTGAGTCCGACAGGGTAGGCAATCAGCCCCAGCATTTT.

The chain links TRBV5-1 to TRBJ2-7; no firm D call. Germline V gene lookup returns CDR1 SGHRS and CDR2 YFSETQ. There are 15 residues in the CDR3. Trimming left V 0 bases short and J 3 bases short, with 13 bases between. The CDR3 is CASSLGAADLYEQYF. CDR3 coding DNA: TGCGCCAGCAGCTTGGGAGCTGCGGATCTCTACGAGCAGTACTTC.

This sequence joins TRBV30 and TRBJ1-3; TRBD1 matches at 9 bases. The CDR3 extends over 14 amino acids. V lost 2 bases, J lost 4 bases, and 3 bases stayed unmatched. Germline V gene data show CDR1 as GTSNPN and CDR2 as SVGIG (reference sequence). The CDR3 is CAWSYRGQGNTIYF. The CDR3 coding sequence is TGTGCCTGGAGTTACAGGGGGCAAGGAAACACCATATATTTT.

The chain has TRBV14 and TRBJ2-5, with 9 bases matching TRBD2. The germline gives CDR1 SGHDN, CDR2 FVKESK. V lost 4 bases, J lost 5 bases, and 11 bases stayed unmatched. CDR3 length: 16 amino acids. CDR3 region: CASSLWGGGAFETQYF. Here the CDR3 DNA reads TGTGCCAGCAGCCTCTGGGGCGGGGGGGCCTTCGAGACCCAGTACTTC.

Details on this clone: Additional DNA sequences in this sample encode the identical CDR3. V and J are TRBV5-1 and TRBJ1-1; D possibly corresponds to TRBD1 (5 bases). In germline, CDR1 is SGHRS, CDR2 YFSETQ. The CDR3 is 13 amino acids. Trimming pared 1 base from V and 1 base from J, leaving 5 bases between. The CDR3 spells CASSLTGNTEAFF. The DNA for the CDR3 is TGCGCCAGCAGCTTGACAGGGAACACTGAAGCTTTCTTT. Together with reference TRBV5-1 and TRBJ1-1, the CDR3 gives the full variable domain: KAGVTQTPRYLIKTRGQQVTLSCSPISGHRSVSWYQQTPGQGLQFLFEYFSETQRNKGNFPGRFSGRQFSNSRSEMNVSTLELGDSALYLCASSLTGNTEAFFGQGTRLTVV.

The CDR3 protein is CASSSGPGPSYEQYF. CDR3 coding DNA: TGCGCCAGCAGCTCCGGGCCGGGACCATCCTACGAGCAGTACTTC. V and J are TRBV5-1 and TRBJ2-7; D is possibly TRBD1 or TRBD2 (5 bases each). The V gene lost 3 bases and the J gene lost 1 base, with 14 bases spanning the gap. The V gene's germline CDR1 is SGHRS and CDR2 YFSETQ. The CDR3 sequence is 15 residues long.

This clone was seen a few times. The chain recombines TRBV10-3 with TRBJ1-5; tentatively, D is TRBD1 (6 bases). The CDR3 length is 13 residues. Germline values: CDR1 ENHRY, CDR2 SYGVKD. V lost 7 bases and J lost 7, with 14 bases in between. CDR3 residues: CAITGGPEQPQHF. CDR3 nucleotides: TGTGCCATCACGGGGGGGCCCGAACAGCCCCAGCATTTT.

This chain uses TRBV6-6 with TRBJ1-2; 9 bases are a match to TRBD1. V shed 5 bases and J 9 bases; nucleotides not matched to a gene: 10. Germline values: CDR1 MNHNY, CDR2 SVGAGI (reference sequence). This CDR3 region has 14 residues. The CDR3 DNA reads TGTGCCAGCAGTCCCGGGACAGGGCCGAGGCGCTACACCTTC. This sequence encodes CASSPGTGPRRYTF.

The J gene is TRBJ2-5, the V gene TRBV27, with 8 bases fitting TRBD1. Trimming cost V 2 bases and J 4 bases; bases outside gene matches: 9. CDR1 is MNHEY, CDR2 SMNVEV, per germline (reference sequence). The CDR3 contains 16 residues. This chain's CDR3 is CASSLNAGTGAETQYF. CDR3 nucleotides: TGTGCCAGCAGTTTAAACGCCGGGACAGGCGCAGAGACCCAGTACTTC.

The rearrangement links TRBV6-6 to TRBJ2-1; 8 bases match TRBD1. The CDR3 contains 14 residues. Germline CDR1 and CDR2: MNHNY and SVGAGI (reference sequence). V lost 7 bases, J lost 4 bases, and 6 bases stayed unmatched. The CDR3 loop reads CASTPGQEYNEQFF. CDR3 in DNA: TGTGCCAGCACCCCGGGACAGGAGTACAATGAGCAGTTCTTC.

This clone was recorded a few times. This sequence joins TRBV7-9 and TRBJ1-2; 8 nucleotides match TRBD1. The germline V gene has CDR1 SEHNR and CDR2 FQNEAQ (reference sequence). This CDR3 spans 15 amino acids. With 5 bases clipped from V and 6 bases from J, the junction kept 11 bases outside the gene matches. The CDR3 reads CASSQAGTGGNGYTF. In DNA, the CDR3 is TGTGCCAGCAGCCAAGCCGGGACAGGAGGAAATGGCTACACCTTC.

The chain links TRBV7-9 to TRBJ1-3, with D maybe TRBD1 (6 bases). Per the germline V gene, CDR1 is SEHNR and CDR2 is FQNEAQ (reference sequence). The germline V and J ends were trimmed by 4 bases and 4 bases, with 17 bases remaining between them. CDR3 length: 16 residues. In DNA form, the CDR3 reads TGTGCCAGCAGCTCCCCCCGGCAGGGGTTCGGAAACACCATATATTTT. This translates into CASSSPRQGFGNTIYF.

J is TRBJ2-4 and V is TRBV5-1; D remains unclear. V was clipped by 0 bases and J by 0 bases, with 7 bases between them. This CDR3 is built from 15 residues. Germline assignment: CDR1 SGHRS and CDR2 YFSETQ. The CDR3 is CASSLAEEAKNIQYF. CDR3 nucleotides: TGCGCCAGCAGCTTGGCTGAGGAAGCCAAAAACATTCAGTACTTC.

V and J are TRBV19 and TRBJ2-5; D is ambiguous. Per the germline V gene, CDR1 is LNHDA and CDR2 is SQIVND (reference sequence). Trimming shortened V by 1 base and J by 1 base, and 7 bases separated the two germline ends. This CDR3 has 14 residues. The CDR3 loop is CASSIGLLQETQYF. The DNA of the CDR3 is TGTGCCAGTAGTATAGGACTGCTCCAAGAGACCCAGTACTTC.

The rearrangement uses TRBV5-1 and TRBJ1-2; D ambiguous. The germline V gene has CDR1 SGHRS and CDR2 YFSETQ. This CDR3 region has 14 residues. V was shortened by 0 bases and J by 7 bases, with 13 bases between the two germline ends. In DNA, the CDR3 is TGCGCCAGCAGCTTGGTTCCGGGCCCTACTGGCTACACCTTC. This gives the protein CASSLVPGPTGYTF.

CDR3 coding DNA: TGCGCCAGCAGCTTTTTTGCGGGGGAAGAGACCCAGTACTTC. Translation gives CASSFFAGEETQYF. The chain employs TRBV5-1 and TRBJ2-5; 7 bases align to TRBD2. The CDR3 runs 14 residues. CDR1 SGHRS and CDR2 YFSETQ come from the germline V gene. After removal of 2 bases from V and 3 bases from J, the junction contained 4 bases not matched to a gene.

The V and J genes are TRBV5-1 and TRBJ1-2; D is unclear. The CDR3 spans 12 residues. Trimming cost V 0 bases and J 7 bases, with 7 bases left between them. Germline V gene sequence: CDR1 SGHRS, CDR2 YFSETQ. CDR3 DNA: TGCGCCAGCAGCTTGGACGGTCTTGGCTACACCTTC. This codes for CASSLDGLGYTF. Filled out from reference TRBV5-1 and TRBJ1-2, the complete variable domain reads KAGVTQTPRYLIKTRGQQVTLSCSPISGHRSVSWYQQTPGQGLQFLFEYFSETQRNKGNFPGRFSGRQFSNSRSEMNVSTLELGDSALYLCASSLDGLGYTFGSGTRLTVV.

V and J are TRBV7-3 and TRBJ2-3; 12 bases line up with TRBD2. V dropped 0 bases and J dropped 1; count of bases not matched to a gene: 2. This CDR3 has 17 amino acids. Per germline, CDR1 SGHTA and CDR2 FQGTGA. The CDR3 region is CASSLTRLAGGTDTQYF. DNA for the CDR3: TGTGCCAGCAGCTTAACACGACTAGCGGGGGGCACAGATACGCAGTATTTT.

V gene TRBV6-6 combines with J gene TRBJ1-1; weak D call: TRBD1 (6 bases). Trimming took off 5 bases at V and 6 bases at J, with 19 bases between the two ends. Germline loops: CDR1 MNHNY, CDR2 SVGAGI (reference sequence). This CDR3 has 15 amino acids. The CDR3 DNA sequence: TGTGCCAGCAGTCCTTTTGGAACAGGGCAGCCTGAAGCTTTCTTT. Residues: CASSPFGTGQPEAFF.

The genes are TRBV29-1 and TRBJ2-4, with D possibly matching TRBD1 (5 bases). Germline CDR1 is SQVTM and CDR2 is ANQGSEA. CDR3 size: 13 residues. The V end lost 6 bases, the J end lost 0 bases, and 9 bases lay between the germline ends. The CDR3 DNA sequence: TGCAGCGTAGCAGGGTTAGCCAAAAACATTCAGTACTTC. It encodes CSVAGLAKNIQYF.

The chain joins TRBV6-5 to TRBJ2-2; D possibly uses TRBD1 or TRBD2 (5 bases each). The CDR3 covers 15 residues. The V and J ends lost 5 bases and 7 bases respectively, with 17 bases between them. Germline V gene lookup returns CDR1 MNHEY and CDR2 SVGAGI. This CDR3 reads CASSTVGQRDGELFF. For the CDR3, the DNA is TGTGCCAGCAGTACCGTGGGGCAGAGGGACGGGGAGCTGTTTTTT.

The V gene is TRBV16, the J gene TRBJ1-2; tentatively, D is TRBD1 (6 bases). The CDR3 has 14 amino acids. Germline V gives CDR1 KGHSY, CDR2 FQNENV. The ends were cut back, 0 bases at V and 7 bases at J, with 12 bases in the middle. CDR3 sequence: CASSQSSDSFGYTF. For the CDR3, the DNA is TGTGCCAGCAGCCAATCATCGGACAGTTTTGGCTACACCTTC.

The V call is TRBV6-5, the J call TRBJ2-5; 7 positions match TRBD2. V dropped 10 bases and J dropped 5; count of bases not matched to a gene: 10. The CDR3 length is 13 residues. Germline lookup yields CDR1 MNHEY and CDR2 SVGAGI. The CDR3 nucleotides read TGTGCCACCTGCGGGGGATTGGCGGAGACCCAGTACTTC. Protein sequence: CATCGGLAETQYF.

This chain joins TRBV5-6 and TRBJ2-5; 13 bases map to TRBD2. The CDR3 spans 16 residues. V lost 4 bases, J lost 2 bases, and 5 bases stayed unmatched. From germline, CDR1 is SGHDT and CDR2 YYEEEE. CDR3: CASSRRTSGGQETQYF. The CDR3 DNA follows: TGTGCCAGCAGCCGACGGACTAGCGGGGGACAAGAGACCCAGTACTTC.

This clone turned up a few times. The chain carries TRBV5-1 and TRBJ2-1, with 9 bases lining up with TRBD2. CDR1 and CDR2 from the germline V gene are SGHRS and YFSETQ. V was clipped by 0 bases and J by 4 bases; unmatched bases: 5. The length of the CDR3 is 16 residues. CDR3 residues: CASSLDLAGIYNEQFF. CDR3 nucleotide sequence: TGCGCCAGCAGCTTGGATCTAGCGGGGATTTACAATGAGCAGTTCTTC.

The chain employs TRBV7-9 and TRBJ2-7, with 11 positions matching TRBD1. The length of the CDR3 is 15 residues. The germline V gene encodes CDR1 SEHNR and CDR2 FQNEAQ (reference sequence). The junction had 6 bases not matched to a gene; V was cut back by 1 base and J by 7 bases. CDR3 loop: CASSLGTGGFVEQYF. The CDR3 nucleotides are TGTGCCAGCAGCTTAGGGACAGGGGGCTTCGTTGAGCAGTACTTC.

The chain links TRBV11-3 to TRBJ2-7; D is perhaps TRBD1 (6 bases). V lost 7 bases and J lost 7, with 14 bases in between. The CDR3 is made up of 12 amino acids. Germline V CDR1 and CDR2: SGHNT, YENEEA. In nucleotides, the CDR3 is TGTGCCAGCAAGAACAGGGTAGGAGAGCAGTACTTC. This translates into CASKNRVGEQYF.